The 26 T cell receptor beta chains below all came from one sample that was sequenced in a study of cytomegalovirus exposure and HLA in healthy donors. PCR amplification relied on 60 Vbeta primers (plus 13 Jbeta primers). This table comes from immunoSEQ multiplex PCR, and its TCRdb copy is limited to in-frame clones, with some not included. The data contain about 200,000 clones, roughly 82% of them seen just once; the ten biggest clones take up about 6%. The sequenced material came from PBMCs. The receptors originated from a man aged 40-55 years in good health and CMV-seropositive.

The chain couples TRBV4-1 to TRBJ2-7; tentative D call: TRBD1 (6 bases). CDR1 is MGHRA and CDR2 is YSYEKL in the germline V gene. With 4 bases removed from V and 7 bases from J, the gap between germline ends came to 20 bases. The CDR3 spans 15 residues. The CDR3 region is CASSLSGTGQGEQYF. CDR3 nucleotides: TGCGCCAGCAGCCTAAGCGGAACAGGGCAGGGTGAGCAGTACTTC.

The gene calls are TRBV7-9 and TRBJ1-1; 7 bases fit TRBD1. The CDR3 totals 13 residues. The junction had 2 bases not matched to a gene; V was cut back by 2 bases and J by 5 bases. CDR1 and CDR2 from the germline V gene are SEHNR and FQNEAQ (reference sequence). DNA for the CDR3: TGTGCCAGCAGCTTAACGACAGGGACTGAAGCTTTCTTT. It encodes CASSLTTGTEAFF. Filled out from reference TRBV7-9 and TRBJ1-1, the complete variable domain reads DTGVSQNPRHKITKRGQNVTFRCDPISEHNRLYWYRQTLGQGPEFLTYFQNEAQLEKSRLLSDRFSAERPKGSFSTLEIQRTEQGDSAMYLCASSLTTGTEAFFGQGTRLTVV.

The chain links TRBV30 to TRBJ1-1; D ambiguous. The V end was cut by 0 bases, the J end by 5 bases, with 10 bases between. This CDR3 spans 13 amino acids. Germline CDR1 is GTSNPN and CDR2 is SVGIG (reference sequence). CDR3 protein: CAWSVQIPTEAFF. The CDR3 nucleotides read TGTGCCTGGAGTGTACAGATCCCAACTGAAGCTTTCTTT.

This clone came up a few times. This chain links TRBV29-1 with TRBJ2-5, with 7 bases fitting TRBD2. The CDR3 length is 12 residues. CDR1 is SQVTM, CDR2 ANQGSEA, per germline. With V trimmed by 5 bases and J by 5 bases, 5 bases remained unmatched. The CDR3: CSVSGILETQYF. CDR3 in DNA: TGCAGCGTTAGCGGGATCTTGGAGACCCAGTACTTC.

The V and J genes are TRBV28 and TRBJ2-5; D call uncertain. This CDR3 is 14 amino acids long. The ends were cut back, 3 bases at V and 5 bases at J, with 13 bases in the middle. CDR1 and CDR2 from the germline V gene are MDHEN and SYDVKM. CDR3 sequence: CASSFGAGPETQYF. The CDR3, as DNA: TGTGCCAGCAGTTTTGGCGCAGGTCCCGAGACCCAGTACTTC.

The gene calls are TRBV15 and TRBJ2-4; D is perhaps TRBD2 (5 bases). The V end was cut by 3 bases, the J end by 0 bases, with 12 bases between. This CDR3 region has 16 residues. Germline V lookup: CDR1 LNHNV, CDR2 YYDKDF (reference sequence). Here the CDR3 DNA reads TGTGCCACCAGCAGTCCCGGGGTTCTAGCCAAAAACATTCAGTACTTC. It is translated as CATSSPGVLAKNIQYF.

This clone was recorded a few times. The rearrangement links TRBV4-2 to TRBJ2-2; tentative D call: TRBD2 (6 bases). The CDR3 spans 17 residues. Trimming shortened V by 4 bases and J by 5 bases, and 20 bases separated the two germline ends. The V gene's germline CDR1 is LGHNA and CDR2 YNFKEQ. The CDR3: CASSPEVDGSFTGELFF. In DNA, the CDR3 is TGTGCCAGCAGCCCAGAAGTTGACGGGAGTTTTACCGGGGAGCTGTTTTTT.

Notes on this clone: Other DNA variants within this sample encode the same CDR3. The chain has TRBV6-6 and TRBJ1-2; possibly TRBD1 for D (6 bases). Trimming stripped 6 bases from V and 2 bases from J, with 10 bases between. Germline CDR1 MNHNY, CDR2 SVGAGI (reference sequence). The CDR3 runs 13 residues. The CDR3 region is CASSPGQNYGYTF. The CDR3 coding sequence is TGTGCCAGCAGCCCAGGACAGAACTATGGCTACACCTTC.

About this clone: The junction and the germline gene differ at one end; a read error may be behind it. The genes are TRBV7-7 and TRBJ2-7; D perhaps matches TRBD2 (6 bases). CDR1 and CDR2 from the germline V gene are SSHAT and FNYEAQ (reference sequence). This CDR3 comprises 14 residues. CDR3 bases: TGTGCTAGCAGCCCCCGGCGGGACTCCTACGAGCAGTACTTC. Encoded protein: CASSPRRDSYEQYF.

The chain carries TRBV6-5 and TRBJ2-1, with 7 bases identical to TRBD2. Germline CDR1 reads MNHEY; CDR2 reads SVGAGI. The CDR3 has 16 residues. Trimming at V came to 2 bases and at J to 2 bases, leaving 6 bases not matched to a gene. CDR3 sequence: CASSYGWEGTYNEQFF. For the CDR3, the DNA is TGTGCCAGCAGTTACGGGTGGGAGGGGACCTACAATGAGCAGTTCTTC.

The chain recombines TRBV21-1 with TRBJ2-7; the table's D gene call, TRBD1, was not cross checked with the DNA. TRBV21-1 is a known pseudogene. The CDR3 runs 14 residues. DNA of the CDR3: TGTGCCAGTCCTAAGCGGACAGGGGGCCACGAGCAGTACGTC. This sequence encodes CASPKRTGGHEQYV.

The CDR3 loop is CASSFGLAGATDTQYF. The CDR3 DNA is TGTGCCAGCAGCTTCGGGCTAGCGGGAGCGACAGATACGCAGTATTTT. The V call is TRBV5-6, the J call TRBJ2-3; 10 nucleotides agree with TRBD2. V shed 2 bases, J shed 3 bases, and the junction held 6 bases outside the gene matches. CDR3 length: 16 residues. Germline CDR1 SGHDT, CDR2 YYEEEE.

CDR3 bases: TGTGCCAGCAGTCCCCTCGATAGCTCCTACAATGAGCAGTTCTTC. Translating gives CASSPLDSSYNEQFF. The J gene is TRBJ2-1, the V gene TRBV27; unclear D gene. Germline CDR1 and CDR2: MNHEY and SMNVEV (reference sequence). This CDR3 spans 15 amino acids. The germline V and J ends were trimmed by 5 bases and 0 bases, with 11 bases remaining between them.

This chain joins TRBV2 and TRBJ2-3; 14 positions agree with TRBD2. This CDR3 is 14 amino acids long. Germline CDR1 SNHLY, CDR2 FYNNEI. Unmatched junction bases numbered 4, after V lost 6 bases and J lost 8 bases. The CDR3 reads CASRSGTSGSTQYF. For the CDR3, the DNA is TGTGCCAGCAGATCCGGGACTAGCGGGAGTACGCAGTATTTT. Filled out from reference TRBV2 and TRBJ2-3, the complete variable domain reads EPEVTQTPSHQVTQMGQEVILRCVPISNHLYFYWYRQILGQKVEFLVSFYNNEISEKSEIFDDQFSVERPDGSNFTLKIRSTKLEDSAMYFCASRSGTSGSTQYFGPGTRLTVL.

This chain uses TRBV5-4 with TRBJ1-2; 7 bases line up with TRBD1. Germline assignment: CDR1 SGHNT and CDR2 YYREEE (reference sequence). The CDR3 runs 13 residues. J lost 7 bases, V lost 1 base, and 4 bases had no gene match. The CDR3 reads CASSLTGASGYTF. CDR3 sequence (DNA): TGTGCCAGCAGCTTGACAGGGGCCAGTGGCTACACCTTC.

This chain joins TRBV4-2 and TRBJ2-3; 7 bases are shared with TRBD2. Germline V gene sequence: CDR1 LGHNA, CDR2 YNFKEQ. Trimming took 1 base from V and 6 from J; bases not matched to a gene: 10. This CDR3 is 16 amino acids long. This CDR3 reads CASSQGLAGPEDTQYF. The DNA for the CDR3 is TGTGCCAGCAGCCAAGGACTAGCAGGCCCGGAGGATACGCAGTATTTT.

J is TRBJ2-7 and V is TRBV6-6, with 7 positions matching TRBD1. Germline CDR1 MNHNY, CDR2 SVGAGI (reference sequence). The CDR3 consists of 16 residues. Unmatched junction bases numbered 13, after V lost 6 bases and J lost 2 bases. In DNA, the CDR3 is TGTGCCAGCAGGGCTCCGGGACAGAATCCGACCTACGAGCAGTACGTC. Translated, it gives CASRAPGQNPTYEQYV.

This chain uses TRBV18 with TRBJ1-1; 7 nucleotides line up with TRBD1. CDR3 length: 13 residues. Trimming at V came to 6 bases and at J to 11 bases, leaving 12 bases not matched to a gene. Germline V CDR1 and CDR2: KGHSH, LQKENI. This CDR3 is CASSPDRVDGAFF. The CDR3 DNA reads as TGTGCCAGCTCGCCTGACAGGGTTGATGGGGCTTTCTTT. Looking up the rest from reference TRBV18 and TRBJ1-1 gives the full variable domain: NAGVMQNPRHLVRRRGQEARLRCSPMKGHSHVYWYRQLPEEGLKFMVYLQKENIIDESGMPKERFSAEFPKEGPSILRIQQVVRGDSAAYFCASSPDRVDGAFFGQGTRLTVV.

The rearrangement links TRBV7-3 to TRBJ1-2; maybe TRBD1 (5 bases). Germline-derived CDR1 and CDR2 are SGHTA and FQGTGA. Trimming took 0 bases from V and 6 from J, leaving 11 bases between them. The CDR3 has 14 amino acids. The CDR3 DNA sequence: TGTGCCAGCAGCTTAACCGGCAGGGAGGATGGCTACACCTTC. Its protein product is CASSLTGREDGYTF.

V is TRBV6-1 and J is TRBJ1-5; tentatively, D is TRBD1 (5 bases). CDR3 length: 13 residues. V shed 6 bases and J shed 4 bases, with 10 bases lying between them. Germline CDR1 and CDR2: MNHNS and SASEGT. The CDR3 nucleotides are TGTGCCAGCAGATTACAGGAAAATCAGCCCCAGCATTTT. It encodes CASRLQENQPQHF.

V usage is TRBV25-1 and J usage is TRBJ2-7, with 7 bases matching TRBD2. V shed 7 bases and J 6 bases; nucleotides not matched to a gene: 3. CDR3 length: 11 residues. Per germline, CDR1 MGHDK and CDR2 SYGVNS. The CDR3 DNA is TGTGCCAGCATCCCTAGCGGCGAGCAGTACGTC. As protein: CASIPSGEQYV.

V is TRBV5-1 and J is TRBJ2-5; D may be TRBD2 (5 bases). Trimming took off 0 bases at V and 5 bases at J, with 20 bases between the two ends. Per germline, CDR1 SGHRS and CDR2 YFSETQ. The CDR3 runs 17 residues. The CDR3 nucleotides read TGCGCCAGCAGCTTGGATGCTAGGCGGGTCGCAAGGGAGACCCAGTACTTC. It is translated as CASSLDARRVARETQYF. The full variable domain, completed using reference TRBV5-1 and TRBJ2-5, is KAGVTQTPRYLIKTRGQQVTLSCSPISGHRSVSWYQQTPGQGLQFLFEYFSETQRNKGNFPGRFSGRQFSNSRSEMNVSTLELGDSALYLCASSLDARRVARETQYFGPGTRLLVL.

V is TRBV15 and J is TRBJ2-7, with a weak D call TRBD2 (5 bases). CDR1 is LNHNV and CDR2 is YYDKDF in the germline V gene (reference sequence). V was shortened by 0 bases and J by 5 bases, with 17 bases between the two germline ends. The CDR3 totals 16 residues. CDR3 nucleotide sequence: TGTGCCACCAGCAGAGATCTACTGACTTCGAGGGACGAGCAGTACTTC. Translated: CATSRDLLTSRDEQYF.

On this clone: This may stem from a read error, because a much larger clone lies one nucleotide away. The J gene is TRBJ1-1, the V gene TRBV2, with D possibly matching TRBD1 (5 bases). This CDR3 is built from 12 residues. The V and J ends lost 11 bases and 14 bases respectively, with 24 bases between them. Germline CDR1 reads SNHLY; CDR2 reads FYNNEI. CDR3: CAGQTQGRREFF. CDR3 in DNA: TGTGCCGGACAAACTCAGGGCAGGAGGGAATTCTTT.

This clone was seen a handful of times. The CDR3, as DNA: TGTGCCAGCAGTCCGCGACAGGGACGGACTGAAGCTTTCTTT. It specifies CASSPRQGRTEAFF. The chain recombines TRBV27 with TRBJ1-1; TRBD1 agrees at 7 bases. This CDR3 has 14 residues. J was trimmed by 5 bases and V by 5 bases; bases with no gene match: 8. The germline V gene has CDR1 MNHEY and CDR2 SMNVEV (reference sequence).

This clone came up once. The V and J genes are TRBV4-1 and TRBJ2-1, with 11 positions matching TRBD2. Germline CDR1 reads MGHRA; CDR2 reads YSYEKL. The junction had 6 bases not matched to a gene; V was cut back by 2 bases and J by 9 bases. The length of the CDR3 is 15 residues. CDR3 DNA: TGCGCCAGCAGCCAACCCGGGACTAGCGGAGGTGAGCAGTTCTTC. It is translated as CASSQPGTSGGEQFF.